This section outlines one T cell receptor beta chain sequence together with its context. The sample belongs to a study of T cells in Graves' hyperthyroidism and ophthalmopathy. The CDR3 covers 15 residues. Trimming cost V 7 bases and J 0 bases, with 13 bases left between them. The germline CDR1 and CDR2 sequences are WNHNN and SYGVQD (reference sequence). There were TCR beta CDR3 regions amplified from RNA transcripts. HTBI primers were used for first-round RT-PCR of the TCR CDR3. TCRdb itself ran the multiplex PCR reads through MiXCR, one entry per CDR3 protein. The sample yields about 420,000 distinct CDR3 sequences, 15% to 19% seen once.

This clonotype originated in a woman between 18 and 29 years old with Graves' hyperthyroidism. The sample taken for sequencing was blood. The chain recombines TRBV10-1 with TRBJ1-5; D call uncertain. The CDR3, as DNA: TGCGCCAGCATTGGAGAAAAGGATAGCAATCAGCCCCAGCATTTT. Encoded protein: CASIGEKDSNQPQHF.